Each of the 27 T cell receptor beta chains below was sequenced from the same sample in a study of regulatory T cells in long-lasting Graves disease. Time point defined: persistent/refractory GD, antithyroid drugs over 5 years with positive TRAb. The TCR library was made from RNA that had been extracted from PBMCs in TRIzol. Library construction for TCR beta used iRepertoire HTBI primers and Arm-PCR of CDR3 regions. MiXCR, run by TCRdb on the multiplex PCR reads, gives a single entry per CDR3 protein. Of about 430,000 distinct CDR3 sequences in the sample, 21% were seen once. This specimen was peripheral blood mononuclear cells (PBMCs), taken when the disease was refractory, from a patient treated with antithyroid drugs. Source of these receptors: a female donor with Graves disease.

The CDR3: CASSYDRISNTGELFF. The CDR3 nucleotides are TGTGCCAGCAGTTACGACAGAATTTCGAACACCGGGGAGCTGTTTTTT. V gene TRBV6-2 or TRBV6-3 combines with J gene TRBJ2-2; D is possibly TRBD1 (5 bases). CDR1 is MNHEY and CDR2 is SVGEGT in the germline V gene. The CDR3 loop spans 16 amino acids. Trimming took 2 bases from V and 0 from J, leaving 10 bases between them.

The V and J genes are TRBV7-2 and TRBJ1-2, with a weak D call TRBD1 (6 bases). Germline assignment: CDR1 SGHTA and CDR2 FQGNSA. V lost 3 bases and J lost 4, with 15 bases in between. CDR3 size: 15 residues. The CDR3 DNA is TGTGCCAGCAGCTTGGGGGACACCCCAATCTATGGCTACACCTTC. Its translation: CASSLGDTPIYGYTF. The full variable domain, with the rest looked up from reference TRBV7-2 and TRBJ1-2, is GAGVSQSPSNKVTEKGKDVELRCDPISGHTALYWYRQSLGQGLEFLIYFQGNSAPDKSGLPSDRFSAERTGGSVSTLTIQRTQQEDSAVYLCASSLGDTPIYGYTFGSGTRLTVV.

This clonotype has a count of ten or more. The gene calls are TRBV10-3 and TRBJ1-1; D remains ambiguous. The length of the CDR3 is 16 residues. V lost 0 bases, J lost 0 bases, and 11 bases lay in between. Germline V gene sequence: CDR1 ENHRY, CDR2 SYGVKD. The CDR3 loop reads CAISESRDGLNTEAFF. The CDR3 DNA reads as TGTGCCATCAGTGAGTCAAGAGACGGATTGAACACTGAAGCTTTCTTT.

This clonotype came up many times. The chain combines TRBV28 with TRBJ1-1; 9 bases are a match to TRBD1. V was pared by 4 bases and J by 0 bases, with 3 bases of the junction left unmatched. The CDR3 covers 15 residues. Looked up from germline, CDR1 is MDHEN and CDR2 is SYDVKM. Here the CDR3 DNA reads TGTGCCAGCAGTTCGGGACAGGGTCTGAACACTGAAGCTTTCTTT. As protein: CASSSGQGLNTEAFF.

The gene calls are TRBV27 and TRBJ2-1; 10 bases are a match to TRBD1. J gave up 3 bases and V 0 bases, and 5 bases lay outside the gene matches. CDR3 length: 17 amino acids. Germline-derived CDR1 and CDR2 are MNHEY and SMNVEV (reference sequence). The CDR3 DNA sequence: TGTGCCAGCAGTTTATCTCTCGGGACAGGGGTCTACAATGAGCAGTTCTTC. As protein: CASSLSLGTGVYNEQFF.

This clonotype was observed many times. The chain uses TRBV2 and TRBJ1-5; D is uncertain. CDR1 and CDR2 (germline): SNHLY, FYNNEI. The ends were cut back, 5 bases at V and 5 bases at J, with 16 bases in the middle. The CDR3 totals 15 residues. In nucleotides, the CDR3 is TGTGCCAGCAGTCCTGAAGTGATCGGCGATCAGCCCCAGCATTTT. Translation: CASSPEVIGDQPQHF.

This clonotype was detected ten times or more. The chain couples TRBV15 to TRBJ1-2; D is undetermined. Trimming shortened V by 5 bases and J by 8 bases, and 12 bases separated the two germline ends. In germline, CDR1 is LNHNV, CDR2 YYDKDF (reference sequence). CDR3 length equals 12 residues. The CDR3 here is CATSVRAEGYTF. Here the CDR3 DNA reads TGTGCCACCAGCGTCCGGGCAGAGGGCTACACCTTC.

The sample holds many counts of this clonotype. The chain's CDR3 is CASSSASGNTGELFF. CDR3 DNA: TGTGCCAGCAGTTCGGCTAGCGGGAACACCGGGGAGCTGTTTTTT. The rearrangement links TRBV28 to TRBJ2-2; 7 bases line up with TRBD2. The ends lost 4 bases at V and 1 base at J; junction bases unmatched: 3. The CDR3 has 15 residues. Germline-derived CDR1 and CDR2 are MDHEN and SYDVKM.

This clonotype has a count of ten or more. This rearrangement joins TRBV5-5 to TRBJ2-7, with D hard to call. Germline lookup yields CDR1 SGHKS and CDR2 YYEKEE (reference sequence). The germline V and J ends were trimmed by 1 base and 5 bases, with 10 bases remaining between them. The CDR3 spans 13 residues. CDR3 in DNA: TGTGCCAGCAGCTTGTTTCCGGAAAACGAGCAGTACTTC. This codes for CASSLFPENEQYF. The whole variable domain, remainder taken from reference TRBV5-5 and TRBJ2-7, is DAGVTQSPTHLIKTRGQQVTLRCSPISGHKSVSWYQQVLGQGPQFIFQYYEKEERGRGNFPDRFSARQFPNYSSELNVNALLLGDSALYLCASSLFPENEQYFGPGTRLTVT.

This clonotype has at least ten counts. J is TRBJ2-5 and V is TRBV30; possibly TRBD1 for D (5 bases). The CDR3 sequence is 13 residues long. V lost 4 bases and J 4 bases, leaving 13 bases between the germline ends. The germline V gene encodes CDR1 GTSNPN and CDR2 SVGIG (reference sequence). CDR3 nucleotide sequence: TGTGCCTGGAACATTGGGGCAGGAGAGACCCAGTACTTC. Translated, it gives CAWNIGAGETQYF.

This clonotype was picked up a small number of times. This rearrangement joins TRBV29-1 to TRBJ2-5; D not resolved. V was shortened by 3 bases and J by 10 bases, with 12 bases between the two germline ends. Germline loops: CDR1 SQVTM, CDR2 ANQGSEA. The length of the CDR3 is 11 residues. The CDR3 coding sequence is TGCAGCGTTGATCCCGGGTATAACCAGTACTTC. Amino acid sequence: CSVDPGYNQYF.

This clonotype was recorded a few times. The CDR3 nucleotides read TGTGCCAGCAGCTCCTCGTTTGGGCTATACGAGCAGTACTTC. This sequence encodes CASSSSFGLYEQYF. V is TRBV9 and J is TRBJ2-7, with D unclear. The V and J ends lost 4 bases and 4 bases respectively, with 15 bases between them. Germline values: CDR1 SGDLS, CDR2 YYNGEE. The CDR3 runs 14 residues.

This clonotype was counted a few times. The gene calls are TRBV7-9 and TRBJ2-5, with D possibly being TRBD1 (7 bases). The CDR3 has 15 residues. The germline V and J ends were trimmed by 4 bases and 4 bases, with 16 bases remaining between them. CDR1 is SEHNR, CDR2 FQNEAQ, per germline (reference sequence). CDR3 bases: TGTGCCAGCAGCTGGGTGACAGGGCGGGGAGAGACCCAGTACTTC. Encoded protein: CASSWVTGRGETQYF.

The V and J genes are TRBV7-6 and TRBJ1-1; D is possibly TRBD1 (5 bases). Germline values: CDR1 SGHVS, CDR2 FNYEAQ. The CDR3 is 15 amino acids. The V gene lost 0 bases and the J gene lost 1 base, with 9 bases spanning the gap. The CDR3 region has the DNA TGTGCCAGCAGCTTAGCCCGGGGCGGGAACACTGAAGCTTTCTTT. The encoded protein is CASSLARGGNTEAFF.

A remark on this clonotype: This likely comes from a read error, as the CDR3 has no conserved phenylalanine or tryptophan at its end. The rearrangement uses TRBV6-1 and TRBJ2-2, with 9 bases lining up with TRBD2. The ends lost 3 bases at V and 5 bases at J; junction bases unmatched: 10. The CDR3 extends over 17 amino acids. Germline V gene data show CDR1 as MNHNS and CDR2 as SASEGT. This CDR3 reads CASSEALAGTSTGELFS. The CDR3 DNA reads as TGTGCCAGCAGTGAGGCTCTAGCGGGAACAAGTACCGGGGAGCTGTTTTCT.

The rearrangement links TRBV11-2 to TRBJ2-7; D possibly corresponds to TRBD1 (8 bases). V was shortened by 2 bases and J by 3 bases, with 14 bases between the two germline ends. The CDR3 has 15 residues. Germline lookup yields CDR1 SGHAT and CDR2 FQNNGV. The CDR3 protein is CASSLTTGGGYEQYF. The CDR3 DNA reads TGTGCCAGCAGCTTAACCACAGGGGGGGGCTACGAGCAGTACTTC.

This CDR3 reads CSARDAGQANTGELFF. In nucleotides, the CDR3 is TGCAGTGCTAGAGATGCGGGACAAGCGAACACCGGGGAGCTGTTTTTT. The V and J genes are TRBV20-1 and TRBJ2-2; either TRBD1 or TRBD2 may supply D (6 bases each). Per the germline V gene, CDR1 is DFQATT and CDR2 is SNEGSKA (reference sequence). The CDR3 is made up of 16 amino acids. The ends were cut back, 0 bases at V and 0 bases at J, with 11 bases in the middle.

There are many counts of this clonotype. The chain links TRBV28 to TRBJ2-5; TRBD2 agrees at 9 bases. The CDR3 consists of 15 residues. Germline CDR1 is MDHEN and CDR2 is SYDVKM. Unmatched junction bases numbered 9, after V lost 5 bases and J lost 5 bases. CDR3 amino acids: CASSITGTSIETQYF. The DNA for the CDR3 is TGTGCCAGCAGTATAACCGGGACTAGCATTGAGACCCAGTACTTC.

This clonotype showed up many times. This rearrangement joins TRBV7-8 to TRBJ1-5; TRBD1 agrees at 9 bases. The CDR3 runs 17 residues. J lost 1 base, V lost 5 bases, and 9 bases had no gene match. Per the germline V gene, CDR1 is SGHVS and CDR2 is FQNEAQ. CDR3 nucleotide sequence: TGTGCCAGCAGCACTCGGACAGGGGAGAGGAGCAATCAGCCCCAGCATTTT. Translated: CASSTRTGERSNQPQHF.

Many counts were recorded for this clonotype. The chain uses TRBV2 and TRBJ1-5; D might be TRBD1 (6 bases). Germline CDR1 and CDR2: SNHLY and FYNNEI. This CDR3 is 15 amino acids long. Trimming removed 0 bases from V and 4 bases from J, with 10 bases in between. The CDR3 nucleotides read TGTGCCAGCAGTGAAGCGCGAAGGGGGAATCAGCCCCAGCATTTT. As protein: CASSEARRGNQPQHF.

This clonotype has ten or more counts. The chain links TRBV6-1 to TRBJ2-7; D assignment may be TRBD1 or TRBD2 (5 bases each). V lost 4 bases and J 7 bases, leaving 20 bases between the germline ends. CDR3 length: 15 amino acids. Per the germline V gene, CDR1 is MNHNS and CDR2 is SASEGT. CDR3 protein: CASSARDLFRLEQYF. CDR3 sequence (DNA): TGTGCCAGCAGTGCTAGGGACCTATTCCGTTTGGAGCAGTACTTC.

The V and J genes are TRBV7-2 and TRBJ2-5, with a weak D call TRBD1 (5 bases). Per the germline V gene, CDR1 is SGHTA and CDR2 is FQGNSA. The length of the CDR3 is 15 residues. Trimming stripped 7 bases from V and 11 bases from J, with 26 bases between. The CDR3 nucleotides are TGTGCCAGCACCCCGCCCCCCCAGGGCTACAATGAGCAGTACTTC. This encodes CASTPPPQGYNEQYF.

At least ten counts were recorded for this clonotype. The chain joins TRBV11-2 to TRBJ2-7; 10 bases agree with TRBD2. The CDR3 length is 15 residues. Germline CDR1 is SGHAT and CDR2 is FQNNGV. After removal of 5 bases from V and 4 bases from J, the junction contained 8 bases not matched to a gene. CDR3 protein: CASSLGSSGSYEQYF. The CDR3 DNA sequence: TGTGCCAGCAGCCTTGGGTCTAGCGGGAGTTACGAGCAGTACTTC.

This clonotype was counted a single time. This may be a read error: a much more frequent sequence differs by one nucleotide. Here the CDR3 DNA reads TGTGCCAGCAGTGGACCGGGACAGGGAACCTACGGGCAGTACTTC. It is translated as CASSGPGQGTYGQYF. The chain joins TRBV12-3 or TRBV12-4 to TRBJ2-7, with TRBD1 identical over 9 bases. The CDR3 spans 15 residues.

In this sample, this clonotype turned up a few times. A much larger clone lies a single base off, so this may be a read error. This CDR3 is CAGSRTGGNTGELFF. The CDR3 nucleotides are TGTGCCGGCAGTAGGACAGGGGGCAACACCGGGGAGCTGTTTTTT. V is TRBV27 and J is TRBJ2-2; 11 bases are a match to TRBD1. CDR3 length equals 15 residues. Germline V gene data show CDR1 as MNHEY and CDR2 as SMNVEV (reference sequence).

This clonotype has at least ten counts. The rearrangement links TRBV27 to TRBJ1-2; 7 bases are shared with TRBD1. Looked up from germline, CDR1 is MNHEY and CDR2 is SMNVEV (reference sequence). V was pared by 3 bases and J by 2 bases, with 3 bases of the junction left unmatched. This CDR3 contains 14 residues. CDR3 nucleotides: TGTGCCAGCAGTTTTAGGGGGCGGAACTATGGCTACACCTTC. This gives the protein CASSFRGRNYGYTF.

The V and J genes are TRBV4-1 and TRBJ2-2; D call uncertain. Between the trimmed V and J ends, which lost 0 bases and 6 bases, there was a span of 11 bases. Looked up from germline, CDR1 is MGHRA and CDR2 is YSYEKL. The CDR3 is 15 residues long. The CDR3 loop reads CASSQDGIGAGELFF. CDR3 nucleotide sequence: TGCGCCAGCAGCCAAGATGGGATAGGCGCCGGGGAGCTGTTTTTT.